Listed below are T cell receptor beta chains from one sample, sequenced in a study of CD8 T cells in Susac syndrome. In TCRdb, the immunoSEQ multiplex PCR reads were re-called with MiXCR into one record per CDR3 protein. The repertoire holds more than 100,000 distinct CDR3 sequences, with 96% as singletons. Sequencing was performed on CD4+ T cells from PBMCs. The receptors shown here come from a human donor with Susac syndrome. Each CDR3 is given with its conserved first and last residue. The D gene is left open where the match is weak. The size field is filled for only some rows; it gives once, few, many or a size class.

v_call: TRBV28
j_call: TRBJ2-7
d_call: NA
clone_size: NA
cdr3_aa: CASSETGRNYEQYF
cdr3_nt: TGTGCCAGCAGCGAAACCGGACGGAACTACGAGCAGTACTTC

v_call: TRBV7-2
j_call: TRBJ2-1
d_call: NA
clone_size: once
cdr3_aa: CASSLGRYNEQFF
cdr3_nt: TGTGCCAGCAGCCTGGGACGCTACAATGAGCAGTTCTTC

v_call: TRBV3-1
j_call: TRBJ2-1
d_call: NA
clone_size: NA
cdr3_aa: CASSHQGFYNEQFF
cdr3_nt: TGTGCCAGCAGCCACCAGGGCTTTTACAATGAGCAGTTCTTC

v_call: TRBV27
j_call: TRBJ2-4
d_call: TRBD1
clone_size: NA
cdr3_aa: CASSFSGGRAKNIQYF
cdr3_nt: TGTGCCAGCAGTTTCTCAGGGGGTAGAGCCAAAAACATTCAGTACTTC

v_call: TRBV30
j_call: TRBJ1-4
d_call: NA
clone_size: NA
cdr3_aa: CAWSVQYELFF
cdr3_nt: TGTGCCTGGAGTGTACAGTACGAACTGTTTTTT

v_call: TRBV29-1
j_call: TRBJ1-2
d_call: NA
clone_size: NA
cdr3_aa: CSVEESPGRVNYGYTF
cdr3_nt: TGCAGCGTTGAAGAGTCCCCCGGCAGGGTTAACTATGGCTACACCTTC

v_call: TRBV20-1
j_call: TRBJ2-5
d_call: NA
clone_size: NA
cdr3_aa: CSASRGGQETQYF
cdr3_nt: TGCAGTGCTAGTCGGGGAGGCCAAGAGACCCAGTACTTC

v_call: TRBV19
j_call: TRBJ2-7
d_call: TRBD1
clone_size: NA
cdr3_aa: CATARDSSYEQYF
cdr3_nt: TGTGCCACCGCCCGGGACAGCTCCTACGAGCAGTACTTC

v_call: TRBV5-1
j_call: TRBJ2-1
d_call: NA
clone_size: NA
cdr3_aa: CASSGRHPSYNEQFF
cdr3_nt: TGCGCCAGCAGCGGACGACACCCATCCTACAATGAGCAGTTCTTC

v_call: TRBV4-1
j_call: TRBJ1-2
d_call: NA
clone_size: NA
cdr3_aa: CASSQDLGGSYGYTF
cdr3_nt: TGCGCCAGCAGCCAAGATCTTGGGGGGTCGTATGGCTACACCTTC

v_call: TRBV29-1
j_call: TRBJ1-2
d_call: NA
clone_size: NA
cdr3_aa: CSVEVQVYGYTF
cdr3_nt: TGCAGCGTTGAAGTCCAGGTCTATGGCTACACCTTC

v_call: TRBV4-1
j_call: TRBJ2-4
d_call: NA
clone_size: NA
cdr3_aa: CASSHPYDMFSGQYF
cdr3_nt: TGCGCCAGCAGCCATCCGTATGACATGTTCTCGGGTCAGTACTTC

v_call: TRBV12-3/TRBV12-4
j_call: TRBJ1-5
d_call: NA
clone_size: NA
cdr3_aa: CASSVSNQPQHF
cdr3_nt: TGTGCCAGCAGTGTTAGCAATCAGCCCCAGCATTTT

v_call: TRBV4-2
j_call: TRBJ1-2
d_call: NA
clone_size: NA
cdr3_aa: CASSQGLRAGANYGYTF
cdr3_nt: TGTGCCAGCAGCCAAGGACTTAGGGCAGGGGCTAACTATGGCTACACCTTC

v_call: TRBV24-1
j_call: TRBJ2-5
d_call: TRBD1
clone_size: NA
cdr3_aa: CATSEGGTGGETQYF
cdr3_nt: TGTGCCACCAGTGAGGGCGGGACAGGGGGAGAGACCCAGTACTTC

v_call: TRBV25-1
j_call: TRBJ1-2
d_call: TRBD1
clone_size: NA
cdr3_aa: CASSRRDRTYGYTF
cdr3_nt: TGTGCCAGCAGCCGACGGGACAGGACTTATGGCTACACCTTC

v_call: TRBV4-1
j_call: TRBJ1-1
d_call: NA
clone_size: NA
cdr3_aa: CASSQAGIHTEAFF
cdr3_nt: TGCGCCAGCAGCCAAGCGGGGATTCACACTGAAGCTTTCTTT

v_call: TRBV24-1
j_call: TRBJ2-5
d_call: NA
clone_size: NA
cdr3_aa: CATSDRGGGQETQYF
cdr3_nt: TGTGCCACCAGTGATCGTGGAGGGGGGCAGGAGACCCAGTACTTC

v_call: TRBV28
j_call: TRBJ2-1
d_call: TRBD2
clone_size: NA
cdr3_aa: CASRLTSGPYNEQFF
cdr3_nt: TGTGCCAGCAGACTTACTAGCGGCCCCTACAATGAGCAGTTCTTC

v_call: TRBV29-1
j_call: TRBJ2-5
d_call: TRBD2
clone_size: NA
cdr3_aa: CSVKPPSGEETQYF
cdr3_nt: TGCAGCGTTAAGCCTCCTAGCGGTGAGGAGACCCAGTACTTC

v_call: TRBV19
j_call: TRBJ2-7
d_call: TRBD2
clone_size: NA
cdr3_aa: CASSTLTSVSYEQYF
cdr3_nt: TGTGCCAGTAGTACCCTGACTAGCGTCTCCTACGAGCAGTACTTC

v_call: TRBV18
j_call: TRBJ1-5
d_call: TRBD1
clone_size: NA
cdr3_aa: CASSAGQGAGSNQPQHF
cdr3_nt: TGTGCCAGCTCCGCGGGACAGGGGGCTGGTAGCAATCAGCCCCAGCATTTT

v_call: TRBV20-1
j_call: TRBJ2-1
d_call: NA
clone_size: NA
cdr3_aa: CSARRPNGEAEQFF
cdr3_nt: TGCAGTGCTAGACGACCGAATGGGGAGGCTGAGCAGTTCTTC

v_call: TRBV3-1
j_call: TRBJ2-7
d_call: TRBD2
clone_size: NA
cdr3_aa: CASSPSGLANEQYF
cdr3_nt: TGTGCCAGCAGCCCGTCGGGACTAGCGAACGAGCAGTACTTC

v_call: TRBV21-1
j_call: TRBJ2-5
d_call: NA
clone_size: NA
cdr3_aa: CASSAPTGEDQETQYF
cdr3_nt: TGTGCCAGCAGCGCGCCGACAGGGGAGGACCAAGAGACCCAGTACTTC

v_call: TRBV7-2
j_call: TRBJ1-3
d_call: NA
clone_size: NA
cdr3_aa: CASSFRGGPSGNTIYF
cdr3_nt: TGTGCCAGCAGCTTCCGGGGGGGGCCCTCTGGAAACACCATATATTTT

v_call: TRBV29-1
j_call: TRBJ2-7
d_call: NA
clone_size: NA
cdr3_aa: CSVEVGTSSYEQYF
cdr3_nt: TGCAGCGTTGAAGTTGGGACAAGCTCCTACGAGCAGTACTTC

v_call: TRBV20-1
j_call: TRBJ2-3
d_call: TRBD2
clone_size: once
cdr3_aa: CSAPGTSGNTDTQYF
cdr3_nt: TGCAGTGCCCCCGGGACTAGCGGGAACACAGATACGCAGTATTTT

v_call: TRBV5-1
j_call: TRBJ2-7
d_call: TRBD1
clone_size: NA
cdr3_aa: CASSVPGQGSYEQYF
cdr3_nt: TGCGCCAGCAGCGTCCCGGGACAGGGTTCGTACGAGCAGTACTTC

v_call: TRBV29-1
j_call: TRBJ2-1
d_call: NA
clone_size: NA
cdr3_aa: CTVGDRLGNEQFF
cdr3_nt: TGCACCGTCGGGGACAGACTAGGAAATGAGCAGTTCTTC

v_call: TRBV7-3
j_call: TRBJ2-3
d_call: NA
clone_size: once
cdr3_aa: CASSLQKDTQYF
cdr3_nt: TGTGCCAGCAGCCTCCAGAAAGATACGCAGTATTTT

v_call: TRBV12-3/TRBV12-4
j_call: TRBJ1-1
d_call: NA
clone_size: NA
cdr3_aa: CASSYEGTRGAFF
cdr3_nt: TGTGCCAGCAGTTATGAAGGGACACGGGGAGCTTTCTTT

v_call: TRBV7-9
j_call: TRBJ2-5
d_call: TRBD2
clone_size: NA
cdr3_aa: CASSAPGTSGTNRETQYF
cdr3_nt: TGTGCCAGCAGTGCCCCGGGGACTAGCGGAACCAACCGAGAGACCCAGTACTTC

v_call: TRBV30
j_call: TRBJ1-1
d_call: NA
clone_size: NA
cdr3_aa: CACYEAFF
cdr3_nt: TGTGCCTGTTATGAAGCTTTCTTT

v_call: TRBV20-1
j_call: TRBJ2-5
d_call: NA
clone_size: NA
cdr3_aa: CSALHPLQETQYF
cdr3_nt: TGCAGTGCCTTACATCCTCTCCAAGAGACCCAGTACTTC

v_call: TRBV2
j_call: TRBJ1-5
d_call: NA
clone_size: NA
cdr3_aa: CASKRVRDQPQHF
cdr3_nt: TGTGCCAGCAAGAGGGTCCGAGATCAGCCCCAGCATTTT

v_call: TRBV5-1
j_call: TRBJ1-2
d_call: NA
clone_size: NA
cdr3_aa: CASSLVPGNYGYTF
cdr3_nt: TGCGCCAGCAGCTTGGTTCCCGGGAACTATGGCTACACCTTC

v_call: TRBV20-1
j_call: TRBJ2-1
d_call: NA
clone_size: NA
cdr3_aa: CSARRNNEQFF
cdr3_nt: TGCAGTGCGAGGAGGAACAATGAGCAGTTCTTC

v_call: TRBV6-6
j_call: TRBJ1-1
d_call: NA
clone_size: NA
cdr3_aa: CASRTNTEAFF
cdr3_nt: TGTGCCAGCAGAACGAACACTGAAGCTTTCTTT

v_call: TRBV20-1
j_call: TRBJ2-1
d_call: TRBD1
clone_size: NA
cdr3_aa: CSAKQGRTGEQFF
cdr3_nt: TGCAGTGCAAAACAGGGGCGAACGGGTGAGCAGTTCTTC

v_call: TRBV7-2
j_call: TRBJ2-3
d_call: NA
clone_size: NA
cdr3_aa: CASRPYTFTDTQYF
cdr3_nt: TGTGCCAGCAGACCATACACGTTCACAGATACGCAGTATTTT

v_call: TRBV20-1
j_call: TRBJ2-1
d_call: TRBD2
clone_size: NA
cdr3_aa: CSARSGRRGNEQFF
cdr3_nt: TGCAGTGCTAGGAGCGGGAGAAGGGGCAATGAGCAGTTCTTC

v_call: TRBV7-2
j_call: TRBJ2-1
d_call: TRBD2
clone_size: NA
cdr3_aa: CASSRTSGKYNEQFF
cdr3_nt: TGTGCCAGCAGCCGGACTAGCGGGAAATATAATGAGCAGTTCTTC

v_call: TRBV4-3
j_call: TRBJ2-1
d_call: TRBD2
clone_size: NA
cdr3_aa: CASSWERESVNEQFF
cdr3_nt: TGCGCCAGCAGTTGGGAGCGGGAGAGTGTTAATGAGCAGTTCTTC

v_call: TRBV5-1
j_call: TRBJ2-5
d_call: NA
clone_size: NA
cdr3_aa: CASSSLPGDQETQYF
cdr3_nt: TGCGCCAGCAGCAGCTTGCCGGGGGACCAAGAGACCCAGTACTTC

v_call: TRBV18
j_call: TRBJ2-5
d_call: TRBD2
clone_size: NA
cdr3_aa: CASSPLGGSETQYF
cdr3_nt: TGTGCCAGCTCACCACTTGGCGGGAGTGAGACCCAGTACTTC